What follows are 30 T cell receptor beta chains derived from one specimen sequenced in a study of T-cell reconstitution after alpha-beta-depleted transplantation in children. Preparation of the TCRbeta library used unique molecular identifiers. Each CDR3 protein gets one entry after TCRdb re-called the PCR reads with MiXCR. Of some 200,000 distinct CDR3 sequences detected, around 9.6% appear once; the ten largest clones hold around 6.2%. Sequencing was performed on PBMCs from the stem cell graft donor, taken from the stem cell graft. The source is a human donor who donated a stem cell graft to a child with acute lymphoblastic leukemia.

This clonotype was detected ten times or more. The chain links TRBV20-1 to TRBJ1-1; TRBD1 aligns across 9 bases. The CDR3 loop spans 12 amino acids. CDR1 DFQATT and CDR2 SNEGSKA come from the germline V gene (reference sequence). Germline trimming cut 6 bases from V and 3 bases from J; bases unmatched to any gene: 2. This CDR3 is CSARTGDTEAFF. The CDR3 DNA is TGCAGTGCAAGGACAGGGGACACTGAAGCTTTCTTT.

In this sample, this clonotype turned up many times. The chain links TRBV7-2 to TRBJ2-1, with 8 nucleotides matching TRBD1. The germline V gene has CDR1 SGHTA and CDR2 FQGNSA. This CDR3 contains 10 residues. The CDR3 loop reads CPPTGDEQFF. CDR3 nucleotide sequence: TGTCCCCCGACAGGGGATGAGCAGTTCTTC.

J is TRBJ1-1 and V is TRBV25-1, with a weak D call TRBD1 (6 bases). This CDR3 comprises 13 residues. Between the trimmed V and J ends, which lost 7 bases and 8 bases, there was a span of 17 bases. The germline gives CDR1 MGHDK, CDR2 SYGVNS. As DNA, the CDR3 is TGTGCCAGCATTAGGGAGGGGGGACTAGAAGCTTTCTTT. This codes for CASIREGGLEAFF.

This clonotype appeared many times. The rearrangement joins TRBV6-6 to TRBJ1-4, with TRBD1 as a possible D gene (5 bases). The CDR3 runs 12 residues. The germline gives CDR1 MNHNY, CDR2 SVGAGI (reference sequence). V lost 6 bases, J lost 5 bases, and 7 bases lay in between. The CDR3: CASRGLNEKLFF. CDR3 sequence (DNA): TGTGCCAGCAGGGGACTCAATGAAAAACTGTTTTTT.

Only a few counts were recorded for this clonotype. The chain combines TRBV5-5 with TRBJ2-3; the D gene could be TRBD1 or TRBD2 (6 bases each). CDR3 length: 15 amino acids. Per the germline V gene, CDR1 is SGHKS and CDR2 is YYEKEE (reference sequence). Trimming took off 4 bases at V and 2 bases at J, with 14 bases between the two ends. The DNA for the CDR3 is TGTGCCAGCAGCCGAGGGGGGCTGCTCACAGATACGCAGTATTTT. This encodes CASSRGGLLTDTQYF.

This clonotype was counted many times. The chain uses TRBV29-1 and TRBJ2-2; D is perhaps TRBD1 (5 bases). Deletions cut 8 bases from V and 1 base from J, with 5 bases between. The germline V gene encodes CDR1 SQVTM and CDR2 ANQGSEA. CDR3 length: 11 amino acids. The CDR3 DNA reads as TGCAGCACAGGGAACACCGGGGAGCTGTTTTTT. Protein sequence: CSTGNTGELFF.

This clonotype occurred a few times. The chain links TRBV5-1 to TRBJ2-1, with 12 bases aligning to TRBD2. CDR3 length: 16 amino acids. V trimming: 4 bases; J trimming: 4 bases; junction bases outside the gene matches: 6. CDR1 is SGHRS, CDR2 YFSETQ, per germline. DNA of the CDR3: TGCGCCAGCAGCCCGGGGACTAGCGGGCCATACAATGAGCAGTTCTTC. The encoded protein is CASSPGTSGPYNEQFF.

The V gene is TRBV12-3 or TRBV12-4, the J gene TRBJ2-7, with D possibly TRBD1 on 6 matching bases. V was pared by 5 bases and J by 5 bases, with 13 bases between. This CDR3 is 13 amino acids long. CDR3 sequence (DNA): TGTGCCAGCAGTCGAGTCGAGGGGGACGAGCAGTACTTC. Translating gives CASSRVEGDEQYF.

The table lists this clonotype with a few counts. V gene TRBV19 combines with J gene TRBJ1-4; D is ambiguous. CDR3 length: 14 residues. Germline loops: CDR1 LNHDA, CDR2 SQIVND (reference sequence). The V and J ends lost 10 bases and 5 bases respectively, with 17 bases between them. CDR3 sequence (DNA): TGTGCCACCAAAGAACAGAAAATAAATGAAAAACTGTTTTTT. It codes for CATKEQKINEKLFF.

The chain recombines TRBV29-1 with TRBJ2-5, with 11 bases lining up with TRBD2. The CDR3 is 15 residues long. V shed 5 bases and J 2 bases; nucleotides not matched to a gene: 7. CDR1 SQVTM and CDR2 ANQGSEA come from the germline V gene. The DNA of the CDR3 is TGCAGCGTTAGAGGGGGGACTAGCGGACAAGAGACCCAGTACTTC. Its translation: CSVRGGTSGQETQYF. Full variable domain (rest looked up from reference TRBV29-1 and TRBJ2-5): SAVISQKPSRDICQRGTSLTIQCQVDSQVTMMFWYRQQPGQSLTLIATANQGSEATYESGFVIDKFPISRPNLTFSTLTVSNMSPEDSSIYLCSVRGGTSGQETQYFGPGTRLLVL.

This chain joins TRBV6-2 or TRBV6-3 and TRBJ1-1, with D possibly being TRBD1 (6 bases). Germline CDR1 and CDR2: MNHEY and SVGEGT. Trimming shortened V by 3 bases and J by 6 bases, and 17 bases separated the two germline ends. This CDR3 region has 15 residues. In DNA, the CDR3 is TGTGCCAGCAGTTATCCCGACAGGCTGGTGGCTGAAGCTTTCTTT. It translates to CASSYPDRLVAEAFF.

This clonotype has ten or more counts. The rearrangement links TRBV6-2 or TRBV6-3 to TRBJ2-2; D perhaps matches TRBD1 (6 bases). The germline V and J ends were trimmed by 6 bases and 1 base, with 15 bases remaining between them. CDR1 and CDR2 from the germline V gene are MNHEY and SVGEGT. The CDR3 consists of 16 residues. CDR3 sequence: CASSSRTGLNTGELFF. DNA for the CDR3: TGTGCCAGCAGCTCTCGTACAGGGCTGAACACCGGGGAGCTGTTTTTT.

The chain joins TRBV27 to TRBJ1-6; D not resolved. The V end lost 0 bases, the J end lost 7 bases, and 10 bases lay between the germline ends. Per germline, CDR1 MNHEY and CDR2 SMNVEV (reference sequence). This CDR3 spans 15 amino acids. CDR3 sequence: CASSLSGRRNSPLHF. The CDR3 DNA reads TGTGCCAGCAGTTTATCGGGCAGGAGGAATTCACCCCTCCACTTT.

This clonotype was seen ten or more times. The chain is built from TRBV7-9 and TRBJ1-2; a weak D match, TRBD1 (6 bases). The CDR3 length is 13 residues. The ends were cut back, 3 bases at V and 4 bases at J, with 9 bases in the middle. Germline CDR1 reads SEHNR; CDR2 reads FQNEAQ (reference sequence). CDR3 nucleotides: TGTGCCAGCAGCTTCGGACAGACCTATGGCTACACCTTC. Translation: CASSFGQTYGYTF. The full variable domain, rest sourced from reference TRBV7-9 and TRBJ1-2, is DTGVSQNPRHKITKRGQNVTFRCDPISEHNRLYWYRQTLGQGPEFLTYFQNEAQLEKSRLLSDRFSAERPKGSFSTLEIQRTEQGDSAMYLCASSFGQTYGYTFGSGTRLTVV.

The J gene is TRBJ1-5, the V gene TRBV7-8, with TRBD1 matching 7 bases. The CDR3 extends over 18 amino acids. The trim removed 2 bases at V and 0 bases at J, leaving 10 bases unmatched. In germline, CDR1 is SGHVS, CDR2 FQNEAQ. The CDR3 reads CASSLSRDSSHSNQPQHF. Here the CDR3 DNA reads TGTGCCAGCAGCTTATCAAGGGACAGCTCCCATAGCAATCAGCCCCAGCATTTT. Combining the CDR3 with reference TRBV7-8 and TRBJ1-5 gives the whole variable domain GAGVSQSPRYKVAKRGQDVALRCDPISGHVSLFWYQQALGQGPEFLTYFQNEAQLDKSGLPSDRFFAERPEGSVSTLKIQRTQQEDSAVYLCASSLSRDSSHSNQPQHFGDGTRLSIL.

This clonotype occurred a few times. V usage is TRBV12-3 or TRBV12-4 and J usage is TRBJ2-7, with TRBD1 matching 9 bases. The trim removed 5 bases at V and 6 bases at J, leaving 8 bases unmatched. This CDR3 spans 14 amino acids. The CDR3, as DNA: TGTGCCAGCAGTCGGGACAGGGATGTGGGCGAGCAGTACTTC. It yields the protein CASSRDRDVGEQYF.

This clonotype was counted between two and nine times. The chain links TRBV5-6 to TRBJ2-3; maybe TRBD2 (6 bases). Germline V gene lookup returns CDR1 SGHDT and CDR2 YYEEEE. This CDR3 comprises 18 residues. Trimming removed 0 bases at V and 2 bases at J, with 19 bases between. This chain's CDR3 is CASSLVPRRGGHTDTQYF. The CDR3 DNA reads TGTGCCAGCAGCTTGGTCCCCAGGAGGGGCGGGCACACAGATACGCAGTATTTT.

In its sample, this clonotype was seen many times. The J gene is TRBJ1-1, the V gene TRBV20-1; tentative D call: TRBD1 (5 bases). CDR1 DFQATT and CDR2 SNEGSKA come from the germline V gene (reference sequence). V lost 4 bases and J 5 bases, leaving 23 bases between the germline ends. The CDR3 length is 16 residues. DNA for the CDR3: TGCAGTGCTACGTTAACAGAGCTTGGTGGGGGGACTGAAGCTTTCTTT. This codes for CSATLTELGGGTEAFF.

This clonotype was counted between two and nine times. The genes are TRBV7-6 and TRBJ2-3; maybe TRBD1 (5 bases). The germline gives CDR1 SGHVS, CDR2 FNYEAQ. The ends were cut back, 1 base at V and 9 bases at J, with 11 bases in the middle. This CDR3 contains 13 residues. The CDR3, as DNA: TGTGCCAGCAGCTTAGAGGGGATAGGGACGCAGTATTTT. Translation gives CASSLEGIGTQYF. Supplemented by reference TRBV7-6 and TRBJ2-3, the full variable domain reads GAGVSQSPRYKVTKRGQDVALRCDPISGHVSLYWYRQALGQGPEFLTYFNYEAQQDKSGLPNDRFSAERPEGSISTLTIQRTEQRDSAMYRCASSLEGIGTQYFGPGTRLTVL.

This clonotype came up a few times. This sequence joins TRBV20-1 and TRBJ2-3; 16 nucleotides agree with TRBD2. The germline gives CDR1 DFQATT, CDR2 SNEGSKA (reference sequence). V trimming: 5 bases; J trimming: 1 base; junction bases outside the gene matches: 9. The CDR3 length is 18 residues. The CDR3 spells CSADPGLAGGLGTDTQYF. The CDR3 nucleotides read TGCAGTGCTGACCCGGGACTAGCGGGGGGGCTCGGCACAGATACGCAGTATTTT.

This clonotype has at least ten counts. The V call is TRBV7-2, the J call TRBJ2-3; the D gene is possibly TRBD2 (6 bases). This CDR3 has 15 amino acids. Trimming removed 1 base at V and 1 base at J, with 9 bases between. Germline assignment: CDR1 SGHTA and CDR2 FQGNSA. The CDR3 reads CASSLGRGRTDTQYF. The CDR3 DNA follows: TGTGCCAGCAGCTTAGGGCGGGGACGCACAGATACGCAGTATTTT.

This chain links TRBV14 with TRBJ1-1, with D possibly matching TRBD1 (5 bases). This CDR3 spans 16 amino acids. Germline lookup yields CDR1 SGHDN and CDR2 FVKESK. Trimming took off 1 base at V and 5 bases at J, with 17 bases between the two ends. The chain's CDR3 is CASSQGLGRGRTEAFF. Written as DNA, the CDR3 is TGTGCCAGCAGCCAAGGATTGGGGCGGGGGAGGACTGAAGCTTTCTTT.

This clonotype occurred many times. The rearrangement links TRBV29-1 to TRBJ2-2; maybe TRBD1 (5 bases). Germline values: CDR1 SQVTM, CDR2 ANQGSEA. The CDR3 covers 14 residues. Trimming cost V 7 bases and J 6 bases, with 18 bases left between them. CDR3: CSARTLTGAGELFF. CDR3 bases: TGCAGCGCACGGACACTGACGGGCGCCGGGGAGCTGTTTTTT.

The rearrangement links TRBV29-1 to TRBJ2-2; 9 nucleotides align to TRBD2. This CDR3 spans 14 amino acids. V gave up 3 bases and J gave up 5 bases; unmatched junction bases: 4. CDR1 and CDR2 (germline): SQVTM, ANQGSEA. CDR3 sequence (DNA): TGCAGCGTTGATCAGCGGGGGGATACCGGGGAGCTGTTTTTT. Protein sequence: CSVDQRGDTGELFF.

The V and J genes are TRBV11-1 and TRBJ2-1; 9 bases are a match to TRBD2. V gave up 4 bases and J gave up 8 bases; unmatched junction bases: 18. Germline loops: CDR1 SGHAT, CDR2 FQDESV (reference sequence). This CDR3 spans 18 amino acids. The CDR3 nucleotides are TGTGCCAGCAGCTCACCCTCACTGACTAGCGGCGTTGACTATGAGCAGTTCTTC. It encodes CASSSPSLTSGVDYEQFF.

This chain connects TRBV12-3 or TRBV12-4 to TRBJ2-7; perhaps D is TRBD1 or TRBD2 (5 bases each). The ends were cut back, 5 bases at V and 6 bases at J, with 17 bases in the middle. The CDR3 sequence is 14 residues long. The CDR3 nucleotides are TGTGCCAGCAGTCCTCCTCGCTCCGGGGCCGAGCAGTACTTC. Its translation is CASSPPRSGAEQYF.

The chain recombines TRBV11-2 with TRBJ2-1, with 9 bases identical to TRBD2. V lost 6 bases to trimming and J lost 2 bases; unmatched junction nucleotides: 5. The CDR3 has 15 amino acids. Germline V gene sequence: CDR1 SGHAT, CDR2 FQNNGV. In nucleotides, the CDR3 is TGTGCCAGCAGGGCAATAGCGGGGGCCTACAATGAGCAGTTCTTC. Amino acids: CASRAIAGAYNEQFF.

This clonotype was observed at least ten times. This chain connects TRBV10-3 to TRBJ2-5, with no clear D. The CDR3 is made up of 14 amino acids. The V end lost 3 bases, the J end lost 4 bases, and 12 bases lay between the germline ends. Germline CDR1 and CDR2: ENHRY and SYGVKD. The CDR3 DNA follows: TGTGCCATCAGTGATTCTGGCGTTTTAGAGACCCAGTACTTC. It specifies CAISDSGVLETQYF.

This clonotype was counted at least ten times. This chain uses TRBV28 with TRBJ2-7; D is unclear. Germline assignment: CDR1 MDHEN and CDR2 SYDVKM. V shed 6 bases and J shed 3 bases, with 9 bases lying between them. The CDR3 has 12 amino acids. The CDR3 DNA reads as TGTGCCAGCAGCTTAGAGGACTACGAGCAGTACTTC. This gives the protein CASSLEDYEQYF.

This clonotype has ten or more counts. V gene TRBV6-2 or TRBV6-3 combines with J gene TRBJ2-7; D is undetermined. Germline CDR1 is MNHEY and CDR2 is SVGEGT. The CDR3 totals 13 residues. Trimming took off 5 bases at V and 0 bases at J, with 8 bases between the two ends. The CDR3 loop reads CASSGNGSYEQYF. CDR3 in DNA: TGTGCCAGCAGTGGGAACGGCTCCTACGAGCAGTACTTC.